This TCR beta chain was recovered during a study of CD8+ T cells in alopecia areata (dated by TCRdb to between 2018 and 2020). Describing the broader study: Female C3H/HeJ recipients, about 6-11 weeks old, were grafted with skin from C3H/HeJ donors with spontaneous alopecia (about 6-12 months old). In humans, TCRbeta sequencing was performed on scalp tissue and on sorted CD4+ and CD8+ peripheral blood T cells from healthy controls and from patients with patchy or totalis/universalis alopecia areata. TCRbeta CDR3 regions were amplified by immunoSEQ multiplex PCR using 35 Vbeta forward and 13 Jbeta reverse primers. RNA was extracted with the PAXgene miRNA kit for fixed scalp, the miRNeasy kit for PBMCs, and the RNeasy kit for mouse skin. To study T cell clonal expansion in alopecia areata, the researchers applied high-throughput TCRbeta sequencing to both the C3H/HeJ mouse model and human patients. Scalp clonality was compared across normal scalp (n=4), patchy alopecia areata scalp (n=8), and alopecia totalis/universalis scalp (n=8).

This clone was observed a handful of times. It has no known antigen specificity. This receptor is murine, so its gene names and germline sequences reflect the mouse genome. The read falls 4 residues short of the CDR3 end, and the missing part is taken from the germline J gene. Study-level results and caveats: Compared with normal scalp, lesional scalp, particularly in alopecia totalis/universalis, had higher clonality and more expanded CD8+ clones, which suggests antigenic drive. Shared TCR sequences between patients were less evident than in mice, which may be partly attributable to HLA diversity in the patient population. Unlike mouse skin, which is dominated by gammadelta T cells, normal human skin has resident alphabeta T cells that are also sequenced, and this complicates analysis of the scalp TCR repertoire.

There are 14 amino acids in the CDR3, from cysteine to phenylalanine inclusive. The DNA covers only part of the CDR3, 30 bases in frame from base 1. CDR1 and CDR2 were assigned from the germline V gene (reference sequence) as FNHDT and SITEND. V gives up 5 bases and J gives up 0 bases, and the segment between their germline ends measures 10 bases. The protocol used for the library was the immunoSEQ multiplex PCR assay. To provide template for TCR sequencing, every sample had RNA extracted and reverse transcribed into cDNA. SuperScript III was used for first-strand cDNA synthesis, primed with a 2:1 mix of oligo-dT and random hexamers. A synthetic immune receptor repertoire was used to assess amplification bias, and residual bias was removed computationally. Sequencing of the libraries was done on Illumina HiSeq using 60 bp reads that spanned the CDR3 and were read from J toward V. Per the source publication's procedure: Raw reads were preprocessed to remove errors, and CDR3 was defined according to IMGT conventions as the region from the conserved cysteine to phenylalanine. To get clonality, Shannon entropy was normalized by log2 of the number of productive unique TCRs and the result was subtracted from 1. Scalp TCRbeta sequences were cross-referenced with sorted blood CD4 and CD8 repertoires so that the CD4 or CD8 identity of scalp clones could be inferred. TCRdb holds this immuneACCESS table with in-frame rearrangements only. Some clones are missing; in checked studies, unresolved V genes explain under half, and the rest has no known cause. The V and J calls and clone size come from that table; D and trimming were worked out from the DNA. The table puts roughly 110,000 clones in this sample, none counted just once. The ten largest clones add up to roughly a fifth of the sample.

The rearranged chain carries TRBV19 and TRBJ2-4, and TRBD1 may be the D gene, going by 6 matching bases. Sequenced input: lesional skin. This receptor was obtained from a C3H/HeJ mouse with alopecia areata. The mouse line in question has MHC haplotype H2-k. The CDR3 region reads CASSLQGSQNTLYF. The covered CDR3 bases are TGTGCCAGCAGCCTACAGGGAAGTCAAAAC. When the CDR3 is completed using the reference TRBV19 and TRBJ2-4 genes on either side, the full variable domain is GGIITQTPKFLIGQEGQKLTLKCQQNFNHDTMYWYRQDSGKGLRLIYYSITENDLQKGDLSEGYDASREKKSSFSLTVTSAQKNEMAVFLCASSLQGSQNTLYFGAGTRLSVL.